This passage covers 29 T cell receptor beta chains from one sample sequenced in a study of OX40 agonist ivuxolimab in advanced cancers. Data came from immunoSEQ multiplex PCR; TCRdb stores just in-frame clones and leaves some out. The table includes some 20,000 clones, roughly 84% detected once. Sequenced material: CD4+ or CD8+ T cells sorted from blood, taken in a trial of the OX40 agonist ivuxolimab. These receptor sequences come from an adult with an advanced solid tumor such as melanoma, head and neck, liver or kidney cancer.

The chain uses TRBV5-1 and TRBJ2-7; 12 nucleotides line up with TRBD2. The CDR3 extends over 17 amino acids. Germline CDR1 is SGHRS and CDR2 is YFSETQ. V shed 1 base and J 6 bases; nucleotides not matched to a gene: 11. The CDR3 nucleotides are TGCGCCAGCAGCTTGACCCTAGCGGGAGGGCCTAACCCCGAGCAGTACTTC. This encodes CASSLTLAGGPNPEQYF.

This clone was seen a handful of times. The V and J genes are TRBV10-3 and TRBJ2-1; D is unclear. Trimming removed 11 bases at V and 8 bases at J, with 25 bases between. Germline V lookup: CDR1 ENHRY, CDR2 SYGVKD. CDR3 size: 15 residues. The CDR3 nucleotides read TGTGCCTCGCTACCGGGTCTCGATGATGATTATGAGCAGTTCTTC. Translated: CASLPGLDDDYEQFF.

This chain uses TRBV27 with TRBJ2-3; no firm D call. The CDR3 sequence is 15 residues long. Trimming pared 6 bases from V and 2 bases from J, leaving 15 bases between. Per germline, CDR1 MNHEY and CDR2 SMNVEV (reference sequence). CDR3 amino acids: CASSIQARVTDTQYF. In DNA, the CDR3 is TGTGCCAGCAGCATCCAGGCAAGGGTCACAGATACGCAGTATTTT.

The J gene is TRBJ1-6, the V gene TRBV5-4, with TRBD1 identical over 9 bases. Germline CDR1 SGHNT, CDR2 YYREEE (reference sequence). V shed 0 bases and J 11 bases; nucleotides not matched to a gene: 6. The CDR3 is 15 amino acids. The CDR3 sequence: CASSLAPTGGPPLHF. The CDR3 bases are TGTGCCAGCAGCTTGGCCCCGACAGGGGGGCCACCCCTCCACTTT.

V and J are TRBV10-3 and TRBJ2-2, with 9 bases aligning to TRBD2. The V and J ends lost 7 bases and 5 bases, in that order; junction bases with no gene match: 20. This CDR3 has 19 amino acids. Germline values: CDR1 ENHRY, CDR2 SYGVKD. CDR3 residues: CAINLRRVEREEDTGELFF. CDR3 nucleotide sequence: TGTGCCATCAACCTACGCCGGGTCGAGCGGGAGGAGGATACCGGGGAGCTGTTTTTT.

The chain combines TRBV9 with TRBJ1-1, with D possibly being TRBD1 (5 bases). This CDR3 is 13 amino acids long. Trimming took off 5 bases at V and 3 bases at J, with 11 bases between the two ends. Germline V lookup: CDR1 SGDLS, CDR2 YYNGEE. CDR3 sequence: CASSAGDYTEAFF. CDR3 in DNA: TGTGCCAGCAGTGCGGGGGATTACACTGAAGCTTTCTTT.

V and J are TRBV2 and TRBJ2-3; 11 bases are a match to TRBD2. This CDR3 spans 15 amino acids. V lost 6 bases to trimming and J lost 2 bases; unmatched junction nucleotides: 4. Germline assignment: CDR1 SNHLY and CDR2 FYNNEI. CDR3 region: CASRGLAEITDTQYF. The CDR3 DNA is TGTGCCAGCAGGGGACTAGCGGAGATCACAGATACGCAGTATTTT.

The chain joins TRBV27 to TRBJ1-5, with D possibly being TRBD1 (5 bases). V lost 8 bases and J 13 bases, leaving 21 bases between the germline ends. Germline-derived CDR1 and CDR2 are MNHEY and SMNVEV (reference sequence). This CDR3 contains 13 residues. For the CDR3, the DNA is TGTGCCAGCCGCGCCGGCTGGGGACTTTCGCAGCATTTT. Translation: CASRAGWGLSQHF.

J is TRBJ2-3 and V is TRBV30; D uncertain. The CDR3 is 13 amino acids. Trimming took 3 bases from V and 6 from J, leaving 13 bases between them. In germline, CDR1 is GTSNPN, CDR2 SVGIG (reference sequence). The CDR3 spells CAWSTSQWDTQYF. The CDR3 DNA sequence: TGTGCCTGGAGCACAAGCCAGTGGGATACGCAGTATTTT.

The chain links TRBV5-1 to TRBJ1-2; D ambiguous. There are 12 residues in the CDR3. Trimming stripped 0 bases from V and 4 bases from J, with 4 bases between. CDR1 is SGHRS and CDR2 is YFSETQ in the germline V gene. In DNA form, the CDR3 reads TGCGCCAGCAGCTTGGACAGCTATGGCTACACCTTC. Translated: CASSLDSYGYTF.

This clone has more than one count but fewer than ten. This sequence joins TRBV9 and TRBJ1-6; 7 nucleotides line up with TRBD1. V lost 4 bases and J lost 6; bases outside the gene matches: 7. This CDR3 is built from 15 residues. CDR1 is SGDLS, CDR2 YYNGEE, per germline. As DNA, the CDR3 is TGTGCCAGCAGCAGGGGGCCTGTGGCTAATTCACCCCTCCACTTT. Residues: CASSRGPVANSPLHF.

This chain joins TRBV11-2 and TRBJ1-3; 9 bases line up with TRBD1. J was trimmed by 3 bases and V by 5 bases; bases with no gene match: 11. CDR1 is SGHAT, CDR2 FQNNGV, per germline. The CDR3 spans 17 residues. DNA of the CDR3: TGTGCCAGCAGCCGACGTTTTGACAGGGGGAGTGGAAACACCATATATTTT. Translated, it gives CASSRRFDRGSGNTIYF.

The gene calls are TRBV2 and TRBJ1-1, with 8 positions matching TRBD1. The J segment lost 0 bases and the V segment lost 6 bases, leaving 6 bases of the junction unmatched. The CDR3 sequence is 15 residues long. Germline V gene sequence: CDR1 SNHLY, CDR2 FYNNEI. The CDR3, as DNA: TGTGCCAGCAGGGATCAGGGGGCCATGAACACTGAAGCTTTCTTT. This codes for CASRDQGAMNTEAFF.

The chain carries TRBV5-1 and TRBJ2-4; D is unclear. V was shortened by 5 bases and J by 0 bases, with 9 bases between the two germline ends. The germline CDR1 and CDR2 sequences are SGHRS and YFSETQ. This CDR3 contains 14 residues. The CDR3 DNA sequence: TGCGCCAGCAGTGACGTGGGAGCCAAAAACATTCAGTACTTC. Translation: CASSDVGAKNIQYF. The whole variable domain, filled in from reference TRBV5-1 and TRBJ2-4, reads KAGVTQTPRYLIKTRGQQVTLSCSPISGHRSVSWYQQTPGQGLQFLFEYFSETQRNKGNFPGRFSGRQFSNSRSEMNVSTLELGDSALYLCASSDVGAKNIQYFGAGTRLSVL.

The rearrangement uses TRBV28 and TRBJ2-7; maybe TRBD2 (5 bases). The CDR3 has 13 residues. Between the trimmed V and J ends, which lost 7 bases and 2 bases, there was a span of 12 bases. Looked up from germline, CDR1 is MDHEN and CDR2 is SYDVKM. CDR3 sequence (DNA): TGTGCCAGCACCTCTATCGGGACCTACGAGCAGTACTTC. Protein sequence: CASTSIGTYEQYF.

J is TRBJ1-2 and V is TRBV5-1; TRBD1 matches at 7 bases. V dropped 0 bases and J dropped 7; count of bases not matched to a gene: 3. This CDR3 is 13 amino acids long. Germline V lookup: CDR1 SGHRS, CDR2 YFSETQ. As DNA, the CDR3 is TGCGCCAGCAGCTTGGGGGGACAGCCTGGCTACACCTTC. Amino acids: CASSLGGQPGYTF.

This clone has more than one count but fewer than ten. The V gene is TRBV27, the J gene TRBJ1-2; D is unclear. The V end was cut by 2 bases, the J end by 0 bases, with 10 bases between. The V gene's germline CDR1 is MNHEY and CDR2 SMNVEV (reference sequence). The CDR3 loop spans 15 amino acids. CDR3 coding DNA: TGTGCCAGCAGTTTACTGGGGAGCACTAACTATGGCTACACCTTC. Encoded protein: CASSLLGSTNYGYTF.

This chain joins TRBV7-2 and TRBJ1-1; no clear D gene. The V and J ends lost 5 bases and 6 bases respectively, with 16 bases between them. The germline V gene has CDR1 SGHTA and CDR2 FQGNSA. The CDR3 consists of 14 residues. The CDR3, as DNA: TGTGCCAGCAGCCTACCGAGGGATAGCCCTGAAGCTTTCTTT. The encoded protein is CASSLPRDSPEAFF.

This clone was counted once. The V call is TRBV9, the J call TRBJ2-5; D remains unclear. Per the germline V gene, CDR1 is SGDLS and CDR2 is YYNGEE. CDR3 size: 15 residues. V was trimmed by 3 bases and J by 5 bases, leaving 17 bases between them. DNA of the CDR3: TGTGCCAGCAGCGAGGCGGAGCCGGCCGGGGAGACCCAGTACTTC. It yields the protein CASSEAEPAGETQYF.

The chain is built from TRBV5-6 and TRBJ1-2; D call uncertain. The germline V gene encodes CDR1 SGHDT and CDR2 YYEEEE. With 4 bases removed from V and 4 bases from J, the gap between germline ends came to 8 bases. This CDR3 contains 12 residues. The CDR3 sequence: CASSLDAYGYTF. The DNA for the CDR3 is TGTGCCAGCAGCCTGGACGCCTATGGCTACACCTTC.

The chain links TRBV19 to TRBJ1-5, with TRBD1 matching over 8 bases. Per the germline V gene, CDR1 is LNHDA and CDR2 is SQIVND (reference sequence). This CDR3 spans 13 amino acids. V dropped 10 bases and J dropped 2; count of bases not matched to a gene: 4. The CDR3 protein is CATQGAGNQPQHF. Written as DNA, the CDR3 is TGTGCCACCCAGGGGGCCGGCAATCAGCCCCAGCATTTT.

CDR3 sequence (DNA): TGTGCCAGCAGGCACGGGACAGGGGGCGACTATGGCTACACCTTC. This encodes CASRHGTGGDYGYTF. The V call is TRBV7-9, the J call TRBJ1-2; 12 nucleotides align to TRBD1. V lost 6 bases and J lost 3; bases outside the gene matches: 5. This CDR3 has 15 amino acids. Germline V CDR1 and CDR2: SEHNR, FQNEAQ (reference sequence).

The V and J genes are TRBV29-1 and TRBJ2-7; D not certain. Germline V gene sequence: CDR1 SQVTM, CDR2 ANQGSEA. Trimming took 3 bases from V and 3 from J, leaving 15 bases between them. This CDR3 region has 14 residues. The CDR3 nucleotides read TGCAGCGTTGAGTTAGGGAAGAACAACTACGAGCAGTACTTC. This gives the protein CSVELGKNNYEQYF.

The rearrangement links TRBV2 to TRBJ1-5; maybe TRBD1 (5 bases). This CDR3 comprises 15 residues. Germline V CDR1 and CDR2: SNHLY, FYNNEI. Trimming shortened V by 4 bases and J by 2 bases, and 12 bases separated the two germline ends. The CDR3: CASSGGMSGNQPQHF. CDR3 in DNA: TGTGCCAGCAGTGGGGGGATGTCAGGCAATCAGCCCCAGCATTTT.

This chain uses TRBV10-3 with TRBJ1-1; TRBD1 is a possible D gene (6 bases). This CDR3 comprises 12 residues. Germline CDR1 and CDR2: ENHRY and SYGVKD. V was shortened by 3 bases and J by 5 bases, with 7 bases between the two germline ends. The CDR3 loop reads CAISERGTEAFF. For the CDR3, the DNA is TGTGCCATCAGTGAAAGGGGGACTGAAGCTTTCTTT.

The chain joins TRBV15 to TRBJ1-4; maybe TRBD1 (5 bases). Germline V CDR1 and CDR2: LNHNV, YYDKDF (reference sequence). V was cut by 0 bases and J by 8 bases, with 16 bases left in between. This CDR3 region has 16 residues. CDR3 protein: CATSRDISGSREKLFF. CDR3 coding DNA: TGTGCCACCAGCAGAGATATCTCAGGGAGTAGGGAAAAACTGTTTTTT.

The chain employs TRBV4-1 and TRBJ2-3, with D possibly TRBD1 on 6 matching bases. This CDR3 comprises 16 residues. The V end was cut by 0 bases, the J end by 3 bases, with 13 bases between. The V gene's germline CDR1 is MGHRA and CDR2 YSYEKL. The CDR3: CASSQEWGRVTDTQYF. The CDR3 nucleotides are TGCGCCAGCAGCCAAGAATGGGGGCGCGTGACAGATACGCAGTATTTT.

J is TRBJ2-7 and V is TRBV11-2; a possible D gene is TRBD1 (6 bases). Germline CDR1 SGHAT, CDR2 FQNNGV. The CDR3 extends over 16 amino acids. With 1 base removed from V and 2 bases from J, the gap between germline ends came to 15 bases. The CDR3 nucleotides read TGTGCCAGCAGCTTAGGCAAATGGACAGAGACCTACGAGCAGTACTTC. It specifies CASSLGKWTETYEQYF.

The rearrangement joins TRBV7-3 to TRBJ1-1; TRBD1 matches 7 bases. The CDR3 totals 13 residues. Trimming took 5 bases from V and 4 from J; bases not matched to a gene: 4. Germline V gives CDR1 SGHTA, CDR2 FQGTGA. The CDR3 region has the DNA TGTGCCAGCAGCCAAACAGGGGCCACTGAAGCTTTCTTT. Amino acids: CASSQTGATEAFF.